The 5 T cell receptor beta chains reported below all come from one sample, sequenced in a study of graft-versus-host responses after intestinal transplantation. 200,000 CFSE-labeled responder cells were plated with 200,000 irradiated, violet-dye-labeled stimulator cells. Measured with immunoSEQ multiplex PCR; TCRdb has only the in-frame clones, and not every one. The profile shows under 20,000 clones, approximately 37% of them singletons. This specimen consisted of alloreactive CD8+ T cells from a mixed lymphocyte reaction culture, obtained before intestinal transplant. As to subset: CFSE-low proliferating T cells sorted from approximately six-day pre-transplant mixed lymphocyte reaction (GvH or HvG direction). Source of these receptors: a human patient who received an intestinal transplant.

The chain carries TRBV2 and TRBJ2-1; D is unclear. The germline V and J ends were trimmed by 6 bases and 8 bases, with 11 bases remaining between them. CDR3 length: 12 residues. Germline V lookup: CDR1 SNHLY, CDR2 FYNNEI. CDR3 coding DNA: TGTGCCAGCAGCGCCATGGAATATGAGCAGTTCTTC. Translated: CASSAMEYEQFF. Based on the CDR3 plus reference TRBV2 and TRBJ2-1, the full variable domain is EPEVTQTPSHQVTQMGQEVILRCVPISNHLYFYWYRQILGQKVEFLVSFYNNEISEKSEIFDDQFSVERPDGSNFTLKIRSTKLEDSAMYFCASSAMEYEQFFGPGTRLTVL.

The CDR3 sequence: CASSEGRGDYSYNEQFF. CDR3 DNA: TGTGCCAGCAGTGAAGGCCGGGGGGATTACTCCTACAATGAGCAGTTCTTC. V and J are TRBV6-1 and TRBJ2-1, with 7 bases fitting TRBD2. The CDR3 sequence is 17 residues long. Per the germline V gene, CDR1 is MNHNS and CDR2 is SASEGT. Trimming cost V 1 base and J 0 bases; bases outside gene matches: 6.

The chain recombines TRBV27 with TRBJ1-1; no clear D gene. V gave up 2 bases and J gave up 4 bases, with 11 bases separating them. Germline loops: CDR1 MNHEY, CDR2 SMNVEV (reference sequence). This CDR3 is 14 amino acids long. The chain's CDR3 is CASSLTLGSTEAFF. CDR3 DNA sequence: TGTGCCAGCAGTTTAACCCTGGGGAGCACTGAAGCTTTCTTT.

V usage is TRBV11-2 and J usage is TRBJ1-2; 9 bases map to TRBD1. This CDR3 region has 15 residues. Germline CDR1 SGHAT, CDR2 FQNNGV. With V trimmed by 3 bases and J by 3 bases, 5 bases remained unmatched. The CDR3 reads CASSFPGQGYYGYTF. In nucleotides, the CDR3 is TGTGCCAGCAGCTTTCCTGGACAGGGGTACTATGGCTACACCTTC.

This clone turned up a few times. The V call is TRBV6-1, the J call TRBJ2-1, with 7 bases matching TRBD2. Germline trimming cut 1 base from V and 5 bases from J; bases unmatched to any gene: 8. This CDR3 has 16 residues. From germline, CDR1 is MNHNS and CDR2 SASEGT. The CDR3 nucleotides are TGTGCCAGCAGTGAAGTTGGCGGGAGCCACCACAATGAGCAGTTCTTC. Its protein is CASSEVGGSHHNEQFF.